The clone carrying this TCR beta chain has more than one count but fewer than ten. This CDR3 region has 12 residues. Germline CDR1 is DFQATT and CDR2 is SNEGSKA (reference sequence). V shed 5 bases and J shed 2 bases, with 9 bases lying between them. This entry comes from a study of vaccination and CD4 T cells after COVID-19. A single record per CDR3 protein comes from TCRdb applying MiXCR to the PCR reads. The sample consists of about 30,000 distinct CDR3 sequences, around 49% of them appearing once. Time point here: late sampling 161 to 241 days after vaccination in a few convalescent patients. The sequencing used CD4+ T cells from blood, collected about 7 months after SARS-CoV-2 vaccination. This sequence was found in a human donor who had recovered from COVID-19. The chain carries TRBV20-1 and TRBJ1-1; the D is unclear. CDR3 sequence: CSAGHRNTEAFF. The CDR3 coding sequence is TGCAGTGCTGGGCACAGAAACACTGAAGCTTTCTTT.